These 25 T cell receptor beta chains share one sample of origin, sequenced in a study of cytomegalovirus exposure and HLA in healthy donors. Vbeta (60) and Jbeta (13) primers were used in the PCR. Sequencing was performed with immunoSEQ multiplex PCR; in TCRdb, only in-frame clones are kept and a portion is missing. The sample includes 130,000 to 150,000 clones, around 86% of them seen just once. The sample consisted of PBMCs. The receptors derive from a woman in her twenties or thirties in good health and CMV-seronegative.

The table lists this clone with a few counts. The chain has TRBV6-5 and TRBJ1-5, with D tentatively TRBD1 (6 bases). V lost 6 bases and J lost 4, with 10 bases in between. Germline V gene sequence: CDR1 MNHEY, CDR2 SVGAGI. The CDR3 extends over 13 amino acids. CDR3 sequence (DNA): TGTGCCAGCAGCGCAACAGGGAATCAGCCCCAGCATTTT. Translation gives CASSATGNQPQHF.

V gene TRBV18 combines with J gene TRBJ2-7; perhaps TRBD1 as D (6 bases). Deletions cut 8 bases from V and 3 bases from J, with 14 bases between. Germline CDR1 is KGHSH and CDR2 is LQKENI. The CDR3 extends over 13 amino acids. CDR3 region: CASTTGLNYEQYF. CDR3 nucleotide sequence: TGTGCCAGCACAACAGGGTTGAACTACGAGCAGTACTTC.

The rearrangement uses TRBV6-1 and TRBJ2-7, with TRBD2 matching over 11 bases. This CDR3 has 15 amino acids. The germline CDR1 and CDR2 sequences are MNHNS and SASEGT. Unmatched junction bases numbered 8, after V lost 0 bases and J lost 10 bases. The CDR3 spells CASSEARLAGGIQYF. The CDR3 bases are TGTGCCAGCAGTGAAGCGCGGCTAGCGGGAGGCATACAGTACTTC.

The V call is TRBV5-4, the J call TRBJ2-5; the D gene is possibly TRBD1 (6 bases). V was trimmed by 0 bases and J by 1 base, leaving 7 bases between them. The CDR3 spans 14 residues. CDR1 is SGHNT, CDR2 YYREEE, per germline (reference sequence). CDR3 DNA: TGTGCCAGCAGCTTGGGGGACACCCAAGAGACCCAGTACTTC. Encoded protein: CASSLGDTQETQYF. The complete variable domain, with remaining parts taken from reference TRBV5-4 and TRBJ2-5, reads ETGVTQSPTHLIKTRGQQVTLRCSSQSGHNTVSWYQQALGQGPQFIFQYYREEENGRGNFPPRFSGLQFPNYSSELNVNALELDDSALYLCASSLGDTQETQYFGPGTRLLVL.

Concerning this clone: The identical CDR3 is also encoded by other nucleotide sequences in the sample. CDR3 bases: TGTGCCAGCAGCCTTACAGCAGGATACCAAGAGACCCAGTACTTC. Amino acids: CASSLTAGYQETQYF. This chain connects TRBV7-3 to TRBJ2-5; unclear D gene. The V and J ends lost 5 bases and 0 bases respectively, with 13 bases between them. Germline V CDR1 and CDR2: SGHTA, FQGTGA. This CDR3 has 15 residues.

The gene calls are TRBV27 and TRBJ1-6; a weak D match, TRBD1 (6 bases). The CDR3 extends over 16 amino acids. The ends were cut back, 5 bases at V and 5 bases at J, with 16 bases in the middle. Germline V gene data show CDR1 as MNHEY and CDR2 as SMNVEV (reference sequence). The CDR3: CASSLRGGRNNSPLHF. CDR3 in DNA: TGTGCCAGCAGTCTGCGGGGGGGCCGGAATAATTCACCCCTCCACTTT.

The V gene is TRBV19, the J gene TRBJ1-5; 10 bases agree with TRBD1. The length of the CDR3 is 17 residues. Trimming at V came to 6 bases and at J to 2 bases, leaving 10 bases not matched to a gene. CDR1 and CDR2 from the germline V gene are LNHDA and SQIVND (reference sequence). This CDR3 is CASRTGQGIVRNQPQHF. CDR3 coding DNA: TGTGCCAGTAGAACGGGACAGGGGATTGTGCGCAATCAGCCCCAGCATTTT.

This rearrangement joins TRBV18 to TRBJ1-2; D may be TRBD1 (6 bases). Germline CDR1 reads KGHSH; CDR2 reads LQKENI. The CDR3 length is 14 residues. With 8 bases removed from V and 0 bases from J, the gap between germline ends came to 13 bases. The CDR3 loop is CASRPGQSNYGYTF. The CDR3 coding sequence is TGTGCCAGCCGCCCCGGACAGTCTAACTATGGCTACACCTTC.

In its sample, this clone was seen once. This sequence joins TRBV15 and TRBJ2-5; a weak D match, TRBD1 (5 bases). TRBJ2-7 explains the end of the DNA better; the J call may be wrong. Germline-derived CDR1 and CDR2 are LNHNV and YYDKDF (reference sequence). There are 14 residues in the CDR3. Written as DNA, the CDR3 is TGTGCCACCAGCAGAGCAGGGAACAGCCACGAGCAGTACTTC. It yields the protein CATSRAGNSHEQYF.

The chain has TRBV28 and TRBJ2-2; 13 nucleotides match TRBD2. The germline V gene encodes CDR1 MDHEN and CDR2 SYDVKM. The CDR3 consists of 18 residues. Losses at the gene ends were 6 bases for V and 6 bases for J; bases not matched to a gene: 13. This CDR3 is CASRPPGLAGPHPGELFF. The CDR3 nucleotides read TGTGCCAGCAGACCCCCGGGACTAGCGGGGCCCCATCCCGGGGAGCTGTTTTTT. The full variable domain, with the rest looked up from reference TRBV28 and TRBJ2-2, is DVKVTQSSRYLVKRTGEKVFLECVQDMDHENMFWYRQDPGLGLRLIYFSYDVKMKEKGDIPEGYSVSREKKERFSLILESASTNQTSMYLCASRPPGLAGPHPGELFFGEGSRLTVL.

The chain is built from TRBV7-2 and TRBJ2-7, with 12 positions matching TRBD2. The CDR3 runs 15 residues. V trimming: 1 base; J trimming: 6 bases; junction bases outside the gene matches: 4. CDR1 and CDR2 (germline): SGHTA, FQGNSA. The CDR3 region has the DNA TGTGCCAGCAGCTTAGTACTAGCGGGAGGTGGCGAGCAGTACTTC. Its protein is CASSLVLAGGGEQYF.

V usage is TRBV30 and J usage is TRBJ2-7, with 9 bases identical to TRBD1. Trimming cost V 5 bases and J 1 base; bases outside gene matches: 9. CDR3 length: 15 residues. The germline V gene has CDR1 GTSNPN and CDR2 SVGIG (reference sequence). The CDR3 bases are TGTGCCTGGGACTCGGGACAGGGATTTTCCTACGAGCAGTACTTC. Amino acid sequence: CAWDSGQGFSYEQYF.

The chain employs TRBV27 and TRBJ2-3, with 12 bases fitting TRBD2. The junction had 9 bases not matched to a gene; V was cut back by 2 bases and J by 3 bases. Germline V CDR1 and CDR2: MNHEY, SMNVEV (reference sequence). The CDR3 has 18 residues. Here the CDR3 DNA reads TGTGCCAGCAGTTTAGGGCTAGCGGGAGGGCCAAGAACAGATACGCAGTATTTT. Its protein is CASSLGLAGGPRTDTQYF.

V gene TRBV9 combines with J gene TRBJ2-7, with a tentative D call TRBD2 (6 bases). The V end lost 0 bases, the J end lost 6 bases, and 10 bases lay between the germline ends. This CDR3 comprises 13 residues. Germline values: CDR1 SGDLS, CDR2 YYNGEE. CDR3 amino acids: CASSVGGVREQYF. The CDR3 DNA reads as TGTGCCAGCAGCGTAGGCGGGGTGCGCGAGCAGTACTTC.

The V gene is TRBV2, the J gene TRBJ2-3; D is unclear. Germline V gene lookup returns CDR1 SNHLY and CDR2 FYNNEI. This CDR3 has 14 residues. The V gene lost 6 bases and the J gene lost 1 base, with 11 bases spanning the gap. The CDR3 nucleotides read TGTGCCAGCAGCGAGATTCGGGGCACAGATACGCAGTATTTT. Protein product: CASSEIRGTDTQYF.

CDR3: CASSYPPPRVPNYGYTF. The CDR3 region has the DNA TGTGCCAGCAGTTACCCTCCCCCCAGGGTACCTAACTATGGCTACACCTTC. This chain uses TRBV7-6 with TRBJ1-2; D may be TRBD1 (5 bases). Trimming removed 6 bases from V and 0 bases from J, with 20 bases in between. CDR1 and CDR2 (germline): SGHVS, FNYEAQ. This CDR3 has 17 residues.

The genes are TRBV10-3 and TRBJ2-7; 10 positions match TRBD1. V was pared by 4 bases and J by 6 bases, with 0 bases of the junction left unmatched. CDR1 ENHRY and CDR2 SYGVKD come from the germline V gene. The CDR3 runs 12 residues. The CDR3 here is CAISGDRGEQYF. The CDR3 bases are TGTGCCATCAGTGGGGACAGGGGCGAGCAGTACTTC.

CDR3 sequence reads: CASSQRDRSPSNEQFF. CDR3 sequence (DNA): TGTGCCAGCAGCCAACGGGACAGGTCGCCCAGCAATGAGCAGTTCTTC. The chain has TRBV7-8 and TRBJ2-1; 8 positions agree with TRBD1. V gave up 5 bases and J gave up 6 bases; unmatched junction bases: 12. Germline assignment: CDR1 SGHVS and CDR2 FQNEAQ. This CDR3 spans 16 amino acids.

The rearrangement uses TRBV28 and TRBJ2-5; D may be TRBD1 (6 bases). CDR1 and CDR2 (germline): MDHEN, SYDVKM. The length of the CDR3 is 15 residues. V lost 5 bases to trimming and J lost 4 bases, with 17 bases between them. DNA for the CDR3: TGTGCCAGCAGTCCAATTGGGGGCGAGGCAGAGACCCAGTACTTC. Translated: CASSPIGGEAETQYF.

V and J are TRBV7-3 and TRBJ2-1, with D perhaps matching TRBD1 (6 bases). Germline CDR1 reads SGHTA; CDR2 reads FQGTGA. The V end was cut by 1 base, the J end by 6 bases, with 10 bases between. This CDR3 is built from 14 residues. CDR3 DNA: TGTGCCAGCAGCTTAATAGGGGGAGCCAATGAGCAGTTCTTC. It yields the protein CASSLIGGANEQFF.

The rearrangement joins TRBV19 to TRBJ1-4, with D hard to call. The germline CDR1 and CDR2 sequences are LNHDA and SQIVND (reference sequence). The CDR3 extends over 11 amino acids. Trimming took off 3 bases at V and 7 bases at J, with 3 bases between the two ends. This CDR3 reads CASSISEKLFF. The CDR3 nucleotides are TGTGCCAGTAGTATCTCTGAAAAACTGTTTTTT.

The rearrangement links TRBV19 to TRBJ1-4, with TRBD1 identical over 7 bases. The J segment lost 3 bases and the V segment lost 3 bases, leaving 7 bases of the junction unmatched. Germline CDR1 and CDR2: LNHDA and SQIVND (reference sequence). This CDR3 has 16 amino acids. CDR3 DNA: TGTGCCAGTAGTATTCTCCCGGGACAGTCTAATGAAAAACTGTTTTTT. It yields the protein CASSILPGQSNEKLFF.

This clone was observed a few times. This chain links TRBV7-9 with TRBJ1-4; the match to TRBD1 covers 9 bases. Per germline, CDR1 SEHNR and CDR2 FQNEAQ (reference sequence). This CDR3 has 17 amino acids. J was trimmed by 8 bases and V by 5 bases; bases with no gene match: 15. CDR3 DNA sequence: TGTGCCAGCAGCCCGGGGGGACAGGGATATTCCTACGAAAAACTGTTTTTT. It translates to CASSPGGQGYSYEKLFF.

The V and J genes are TRBV5-1 and TRBJ2-3; D call uncertain. V lost 4 bases and J lost 4, with 19 bases in between. Germline V gene lookup returns CDR1 SGHRS and CDR2 YFSETQ. The CDR3 runs 16 residues. This CDR3 is CASSPLFWSLADTQYF. CDR3 sequence (DNA): TGCGCCAGCAGCCCACTATTTTGGTCCCTGGCAGATACGCAGTATTTT.

The chain carries TRBV19 and TRBJ1-1, with 7 positions matching TRBD1. The CDR3 sequence is 15 residues long. Germline V gene sequence: CDR1 LNHDA, CDR2 SQIVND (reference sequence). Trimming removed 6 bases from V and 1 base from J; junction bases left unmatched: 8. CDR3 residues: CASSRQGRGNTEAFF. CDR3 DNA: TGTGCCAGTAGCCGACAGGGTCGGGGGAACACTGAAGCTTTCTTT.